This T cell receptor beta chain was recorded in a study of CD8+ T cells in alopecia areata. Study details: Treated patients took oral tofacitinib at 5 to 10 mg twice daily.

About this clone itself: Its cognate antigen is unknown.

Sequencing relied on a cDNA template that was reverse transcribed from extracted RNA. The assay was immunoSEQ multiplex PCR, and TCRdb's table has in-frame clones only and misses some. Of fewer than 150,000 clones listed, roughly 82% are singletons. Notes on the study in general: Tofacitinib delivered significant drops in scalp clonality and in expanded CD8+ clones among the top 100. Lesional scalp exceeded normal scalp in clonality, especially in alopecia totalis/universalis.

Treatment defined: oral pan-JAK inhibitor, 5-10 mg twice daily. Cell sorting on a FACSAria was used to separate CD4+ and CD8+ T cells from the PBMCs. V was cut by 2 bases and J by 5 bases, with 9 bases left in between. Germline V gene data show CDR1 as MNHEY and CDR2 as SVGAGI. The CDR3 is 13 residues long. This specimen consisted of CD8+ T cells sorted from blood, obtained at week 4, from a patient treated with tofacitinib. This sequence joins TRBV6-5 and TRBJ1-1; D perhaps matches TRBD1 (5 bases). This TCR came from a human donor with alopecia areata. CDR3 sequence (DNA): TGTGCCAGCAGTTACGGCAGGGCAACTGAAGCTTTCTTT. This encodes CASSYGRATEAFF.